This T cell receptor (beta chain) was captured in a study of shared clonotypes between healthy human individuals. Trimming removed 2 bases at V and 4 bases at J, with 8 bases between. CDR1 is MNHEY, CDR2 SMNVEV, per germline (reference sequence). The CDR3 totals 14 residues. The naive CD8 subset, CD45RO-negative cells positively selected for CCR7, excluded terminally differentiated effector memory CD45RA+ cells. General observations from the study: All-four-donor shared clonotypes had higher generation probabilities than non-shared clonotypes did.

Here immunoSEQ multiplex PCR was the method, and the copy in TCRdb shows in-frame clones only, minus some. The sample holds about 2.1 million clones, 85% to 95% seen once. With regard to this clone: The antigen remains unidentified.

The specimen was naive CD8+ T cells from PBMCs. This chain uses TRBV27 with TRBJ2-2; maybe TRBD1 (5 bases). This sequence originates from a man between 18 and 35 years old in good health. Some clones in this sample may be carry-over from other donors' samples. In DNA, the CDR3 is TGTGCCAGCAGTTTACAGGGCCCCACCGGGGAGCTGTTTTTT. This codes for CASSLQGPTGELFF.